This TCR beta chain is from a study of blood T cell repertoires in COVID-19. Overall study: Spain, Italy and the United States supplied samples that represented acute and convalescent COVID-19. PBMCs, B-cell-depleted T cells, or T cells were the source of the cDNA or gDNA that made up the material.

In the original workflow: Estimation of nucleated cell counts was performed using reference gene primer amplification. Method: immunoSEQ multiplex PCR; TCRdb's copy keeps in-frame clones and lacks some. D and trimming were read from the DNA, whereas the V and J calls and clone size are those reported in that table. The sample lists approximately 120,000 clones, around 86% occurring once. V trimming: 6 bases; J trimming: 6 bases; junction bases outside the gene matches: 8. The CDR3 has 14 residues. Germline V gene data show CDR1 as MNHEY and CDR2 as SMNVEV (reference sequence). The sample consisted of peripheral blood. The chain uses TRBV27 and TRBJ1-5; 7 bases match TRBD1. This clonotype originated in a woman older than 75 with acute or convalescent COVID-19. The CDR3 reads CASRRGGAGQPQHF. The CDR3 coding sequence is TGTGCCAGCAGGCGAGGGGGCGCCGGTCAGCCCCAGCATTTT.